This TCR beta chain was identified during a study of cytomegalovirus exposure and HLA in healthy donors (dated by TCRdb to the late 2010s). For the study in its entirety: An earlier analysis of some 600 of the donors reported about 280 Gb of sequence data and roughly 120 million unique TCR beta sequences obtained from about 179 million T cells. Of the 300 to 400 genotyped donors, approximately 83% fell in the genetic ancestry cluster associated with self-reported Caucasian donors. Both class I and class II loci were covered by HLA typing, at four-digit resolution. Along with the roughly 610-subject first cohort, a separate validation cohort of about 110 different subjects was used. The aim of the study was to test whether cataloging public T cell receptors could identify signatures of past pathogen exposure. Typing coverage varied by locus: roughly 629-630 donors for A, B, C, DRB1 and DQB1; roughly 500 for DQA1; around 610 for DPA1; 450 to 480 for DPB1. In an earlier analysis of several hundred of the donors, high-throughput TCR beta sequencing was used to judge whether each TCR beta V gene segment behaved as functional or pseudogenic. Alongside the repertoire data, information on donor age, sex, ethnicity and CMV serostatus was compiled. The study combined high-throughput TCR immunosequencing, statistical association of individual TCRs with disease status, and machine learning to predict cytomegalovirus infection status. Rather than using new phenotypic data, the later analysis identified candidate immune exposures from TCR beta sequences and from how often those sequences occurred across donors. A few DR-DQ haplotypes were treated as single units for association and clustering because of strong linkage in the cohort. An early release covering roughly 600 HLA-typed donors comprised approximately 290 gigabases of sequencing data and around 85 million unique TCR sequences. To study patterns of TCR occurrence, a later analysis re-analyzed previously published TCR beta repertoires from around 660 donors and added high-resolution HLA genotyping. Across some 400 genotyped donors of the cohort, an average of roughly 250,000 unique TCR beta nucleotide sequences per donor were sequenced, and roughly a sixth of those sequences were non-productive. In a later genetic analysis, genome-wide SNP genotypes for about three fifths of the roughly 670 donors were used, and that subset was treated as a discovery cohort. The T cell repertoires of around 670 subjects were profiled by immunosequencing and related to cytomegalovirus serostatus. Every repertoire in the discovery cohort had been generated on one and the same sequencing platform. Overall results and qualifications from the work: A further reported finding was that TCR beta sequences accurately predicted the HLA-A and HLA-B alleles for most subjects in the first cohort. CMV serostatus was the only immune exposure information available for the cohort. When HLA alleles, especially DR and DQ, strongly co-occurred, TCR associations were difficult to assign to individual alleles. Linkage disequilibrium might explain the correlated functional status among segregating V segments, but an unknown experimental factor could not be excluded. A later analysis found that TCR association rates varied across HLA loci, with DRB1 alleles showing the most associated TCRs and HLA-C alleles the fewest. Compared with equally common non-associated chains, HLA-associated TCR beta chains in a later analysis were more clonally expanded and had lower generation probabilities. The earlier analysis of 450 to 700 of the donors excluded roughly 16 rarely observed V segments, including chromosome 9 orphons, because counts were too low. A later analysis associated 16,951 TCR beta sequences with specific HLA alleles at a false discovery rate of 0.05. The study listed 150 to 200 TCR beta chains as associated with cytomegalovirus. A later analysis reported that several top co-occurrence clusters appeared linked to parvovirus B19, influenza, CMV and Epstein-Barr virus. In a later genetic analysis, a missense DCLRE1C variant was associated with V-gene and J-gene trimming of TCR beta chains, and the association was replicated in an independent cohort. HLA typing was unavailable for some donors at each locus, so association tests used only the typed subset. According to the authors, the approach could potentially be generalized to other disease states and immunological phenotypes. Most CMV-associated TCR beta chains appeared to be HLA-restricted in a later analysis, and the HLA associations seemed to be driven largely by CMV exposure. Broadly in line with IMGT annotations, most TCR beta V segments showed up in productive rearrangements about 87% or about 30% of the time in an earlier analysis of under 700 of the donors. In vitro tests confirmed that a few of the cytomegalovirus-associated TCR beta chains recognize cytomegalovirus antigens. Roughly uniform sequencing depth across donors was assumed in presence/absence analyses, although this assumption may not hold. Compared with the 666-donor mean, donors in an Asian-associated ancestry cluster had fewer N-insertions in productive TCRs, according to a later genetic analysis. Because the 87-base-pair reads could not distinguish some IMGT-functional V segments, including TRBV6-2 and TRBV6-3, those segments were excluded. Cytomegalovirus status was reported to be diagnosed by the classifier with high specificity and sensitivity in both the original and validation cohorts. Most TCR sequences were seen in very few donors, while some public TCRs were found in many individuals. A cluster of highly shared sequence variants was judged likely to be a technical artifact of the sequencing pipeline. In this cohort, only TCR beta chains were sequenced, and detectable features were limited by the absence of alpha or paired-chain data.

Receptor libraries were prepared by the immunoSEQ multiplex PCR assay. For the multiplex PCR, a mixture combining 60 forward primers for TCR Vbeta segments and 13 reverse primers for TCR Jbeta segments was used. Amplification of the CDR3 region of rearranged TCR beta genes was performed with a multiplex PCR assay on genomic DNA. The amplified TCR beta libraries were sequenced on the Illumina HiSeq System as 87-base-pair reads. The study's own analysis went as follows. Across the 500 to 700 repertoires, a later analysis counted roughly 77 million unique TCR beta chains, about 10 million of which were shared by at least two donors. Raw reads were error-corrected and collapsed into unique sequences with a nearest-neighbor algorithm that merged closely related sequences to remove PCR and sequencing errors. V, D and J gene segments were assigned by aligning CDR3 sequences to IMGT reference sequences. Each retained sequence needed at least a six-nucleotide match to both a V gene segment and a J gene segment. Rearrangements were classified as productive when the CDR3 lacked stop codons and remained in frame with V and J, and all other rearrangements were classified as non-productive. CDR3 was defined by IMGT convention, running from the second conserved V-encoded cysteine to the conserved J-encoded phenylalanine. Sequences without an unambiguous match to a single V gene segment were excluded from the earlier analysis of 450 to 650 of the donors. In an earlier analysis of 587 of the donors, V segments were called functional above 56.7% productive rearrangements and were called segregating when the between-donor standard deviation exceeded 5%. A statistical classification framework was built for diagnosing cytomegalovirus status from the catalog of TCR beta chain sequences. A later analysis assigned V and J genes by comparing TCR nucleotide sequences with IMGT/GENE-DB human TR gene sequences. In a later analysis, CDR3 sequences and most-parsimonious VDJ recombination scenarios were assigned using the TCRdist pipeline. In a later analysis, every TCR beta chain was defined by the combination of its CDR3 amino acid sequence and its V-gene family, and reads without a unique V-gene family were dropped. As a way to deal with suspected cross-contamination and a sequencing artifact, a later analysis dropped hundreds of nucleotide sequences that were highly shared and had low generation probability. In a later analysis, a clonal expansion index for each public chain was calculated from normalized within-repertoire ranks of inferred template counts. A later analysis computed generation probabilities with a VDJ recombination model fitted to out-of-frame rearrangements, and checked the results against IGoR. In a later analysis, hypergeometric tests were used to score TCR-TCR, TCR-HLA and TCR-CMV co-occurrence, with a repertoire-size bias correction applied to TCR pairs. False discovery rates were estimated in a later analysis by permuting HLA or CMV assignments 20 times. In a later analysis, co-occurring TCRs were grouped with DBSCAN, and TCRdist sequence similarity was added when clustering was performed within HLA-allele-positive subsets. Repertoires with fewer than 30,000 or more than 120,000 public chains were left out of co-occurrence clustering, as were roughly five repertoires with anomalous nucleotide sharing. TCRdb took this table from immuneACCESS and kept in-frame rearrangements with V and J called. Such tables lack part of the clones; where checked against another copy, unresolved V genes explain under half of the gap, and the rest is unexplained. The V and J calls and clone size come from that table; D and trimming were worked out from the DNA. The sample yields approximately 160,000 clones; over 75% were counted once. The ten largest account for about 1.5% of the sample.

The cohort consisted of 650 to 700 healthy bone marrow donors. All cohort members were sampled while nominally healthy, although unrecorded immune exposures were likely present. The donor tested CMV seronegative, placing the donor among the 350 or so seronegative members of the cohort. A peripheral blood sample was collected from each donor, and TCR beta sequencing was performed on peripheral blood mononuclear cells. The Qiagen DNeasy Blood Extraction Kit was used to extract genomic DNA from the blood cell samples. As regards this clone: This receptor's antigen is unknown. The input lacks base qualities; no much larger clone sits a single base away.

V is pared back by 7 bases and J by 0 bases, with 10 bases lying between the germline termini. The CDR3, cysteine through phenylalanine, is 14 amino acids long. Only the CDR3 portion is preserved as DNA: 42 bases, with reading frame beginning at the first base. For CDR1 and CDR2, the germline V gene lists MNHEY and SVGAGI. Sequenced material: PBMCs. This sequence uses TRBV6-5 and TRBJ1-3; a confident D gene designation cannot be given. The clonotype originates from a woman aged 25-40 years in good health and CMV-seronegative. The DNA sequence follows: TGTGCCAGCATAAAGACTTTCTCTGGAAACACCATATATTTT. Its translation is CASIKTFSGNTIYF.